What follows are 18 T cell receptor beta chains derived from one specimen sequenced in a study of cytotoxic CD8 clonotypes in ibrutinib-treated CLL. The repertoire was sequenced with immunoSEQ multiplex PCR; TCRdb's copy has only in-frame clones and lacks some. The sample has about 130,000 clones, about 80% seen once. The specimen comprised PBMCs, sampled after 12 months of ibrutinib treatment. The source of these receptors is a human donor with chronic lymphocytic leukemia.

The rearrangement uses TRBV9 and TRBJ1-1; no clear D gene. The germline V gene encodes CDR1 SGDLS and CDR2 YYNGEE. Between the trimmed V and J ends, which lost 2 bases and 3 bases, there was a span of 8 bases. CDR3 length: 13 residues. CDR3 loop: CASSVIPHTEAFF. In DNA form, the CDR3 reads TGTGCCAGCAGCGTCATCCCGCACACTGAAGCTTTCTTT.

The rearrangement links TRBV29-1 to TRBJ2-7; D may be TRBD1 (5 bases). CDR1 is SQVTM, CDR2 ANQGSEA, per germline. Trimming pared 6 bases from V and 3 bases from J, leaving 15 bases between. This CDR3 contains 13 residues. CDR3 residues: CSVRAGQHYEQYF. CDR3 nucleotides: TGCAGCGTCAGGGCCGGGCAGCACTACGAGCAGTACTTC.

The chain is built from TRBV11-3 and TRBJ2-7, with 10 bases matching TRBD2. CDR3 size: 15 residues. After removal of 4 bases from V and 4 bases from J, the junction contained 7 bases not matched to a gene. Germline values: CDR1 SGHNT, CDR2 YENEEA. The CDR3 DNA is TGTGCCAGCAGCTGGGCTAGCGGGAGTTTTTACGAGCAGTACTTC. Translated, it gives CASSWASGSFYEQYF.

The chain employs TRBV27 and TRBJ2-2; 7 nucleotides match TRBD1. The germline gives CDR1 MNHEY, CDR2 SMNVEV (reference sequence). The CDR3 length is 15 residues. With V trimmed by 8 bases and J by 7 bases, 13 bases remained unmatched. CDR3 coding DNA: TGTGCCAGCGGCCCCGGGACAGCGGTCAACGGGGAGCTGTTTTTT. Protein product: CASGPGTAVNGELFF.

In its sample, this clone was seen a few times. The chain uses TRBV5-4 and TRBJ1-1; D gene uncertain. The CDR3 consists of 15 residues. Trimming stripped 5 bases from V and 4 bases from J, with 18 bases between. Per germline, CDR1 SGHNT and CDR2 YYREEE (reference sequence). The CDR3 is CASRLTPRARTEAFF. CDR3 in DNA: TGTGCCAGCAGATTGACACCCCGGGCGCGCACTGAAGCTTTCTTT.

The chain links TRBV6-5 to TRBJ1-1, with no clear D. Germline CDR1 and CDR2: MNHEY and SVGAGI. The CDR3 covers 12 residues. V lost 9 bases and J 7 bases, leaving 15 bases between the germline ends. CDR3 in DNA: TGTGCCAGTGCGTCGGCGCCGGATGAAGCTTTCTTT. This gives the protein CASASAPDEAFF.

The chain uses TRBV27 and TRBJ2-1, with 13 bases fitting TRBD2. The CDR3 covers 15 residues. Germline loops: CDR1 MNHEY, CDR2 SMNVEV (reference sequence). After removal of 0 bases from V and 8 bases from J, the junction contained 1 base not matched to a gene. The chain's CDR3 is CASSLSLAGGHEQFF. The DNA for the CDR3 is TGTGCCAGCAGTTTATCACTAGCGGGAGGGCATGAGCAGTTCTTC.

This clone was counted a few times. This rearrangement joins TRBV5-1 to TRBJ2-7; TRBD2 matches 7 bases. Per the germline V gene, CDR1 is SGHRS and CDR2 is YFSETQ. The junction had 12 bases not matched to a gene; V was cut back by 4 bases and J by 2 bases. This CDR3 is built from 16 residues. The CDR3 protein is CASSGRGGAQTYEQYF. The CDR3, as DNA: TGCGCCAGCAGCGGGCGGGGAGGGGCCCAGACCTACGAGCAGTACTTC.

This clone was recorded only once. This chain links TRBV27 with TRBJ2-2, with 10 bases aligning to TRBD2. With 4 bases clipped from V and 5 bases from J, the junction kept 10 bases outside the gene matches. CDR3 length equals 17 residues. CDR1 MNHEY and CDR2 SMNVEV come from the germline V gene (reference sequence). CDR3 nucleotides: TGTGCCAGCAGTTCCCGGGAGCGGGAGGGTCGAACCGGGGAGCTGTTTTTT. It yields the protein CASSSREREGRTGELFF.

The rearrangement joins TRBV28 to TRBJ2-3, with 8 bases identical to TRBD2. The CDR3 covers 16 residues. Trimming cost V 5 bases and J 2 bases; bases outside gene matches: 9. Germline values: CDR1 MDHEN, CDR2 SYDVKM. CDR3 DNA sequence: TGTGCCAGCAGTGTCGGGACTAGAAGTAACACAGATACGCAGTATTTT. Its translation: CASSVGTRSNTDTQYF.

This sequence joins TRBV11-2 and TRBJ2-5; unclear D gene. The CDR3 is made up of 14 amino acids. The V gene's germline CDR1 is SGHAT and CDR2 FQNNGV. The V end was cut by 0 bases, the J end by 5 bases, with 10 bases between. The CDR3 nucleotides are TGTGCCAGCAGCTTAGACAGCGTCTGGGAGACCCAGTACTTC. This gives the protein CASSLDSVWETQYF.

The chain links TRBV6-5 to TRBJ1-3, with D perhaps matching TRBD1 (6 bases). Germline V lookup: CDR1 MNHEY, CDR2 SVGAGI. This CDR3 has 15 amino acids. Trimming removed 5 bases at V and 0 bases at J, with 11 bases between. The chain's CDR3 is CASSADSHSGNTIYF. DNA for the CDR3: TGTGCCAGCAGTGCGGACAGTCACTCTGGAAACACCATATATTTT.

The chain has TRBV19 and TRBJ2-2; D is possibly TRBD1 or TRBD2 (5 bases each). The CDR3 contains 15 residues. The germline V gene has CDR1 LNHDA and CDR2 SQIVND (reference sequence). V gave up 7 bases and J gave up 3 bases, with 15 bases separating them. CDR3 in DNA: TGTGCCAGTACCAGGGACCTGGGGGACACCGGGGAGCTGTTTTTT. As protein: CASTRDLGDTGELFF.

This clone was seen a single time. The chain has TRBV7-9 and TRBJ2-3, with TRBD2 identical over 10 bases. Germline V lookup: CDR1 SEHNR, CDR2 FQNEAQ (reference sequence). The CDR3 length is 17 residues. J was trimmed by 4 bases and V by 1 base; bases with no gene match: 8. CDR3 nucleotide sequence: TGTGCCAGCAGCTTAGGAGCTAGCGGGAGTTACCCAGATACGCAGTATTTT. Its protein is CASSLGASGSYPDTQYF.

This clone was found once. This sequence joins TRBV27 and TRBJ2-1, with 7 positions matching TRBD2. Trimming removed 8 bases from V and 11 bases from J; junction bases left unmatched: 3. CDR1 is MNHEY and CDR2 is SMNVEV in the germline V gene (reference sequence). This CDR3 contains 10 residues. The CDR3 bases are TGTGCCAGCGTTGGGACTAAGCAGTTCTTC. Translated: CASVGTKQFF.

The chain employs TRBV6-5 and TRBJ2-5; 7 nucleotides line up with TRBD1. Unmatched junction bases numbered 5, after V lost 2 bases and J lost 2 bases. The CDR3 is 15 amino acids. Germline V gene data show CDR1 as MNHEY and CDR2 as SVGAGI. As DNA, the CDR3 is TGTGCCAGCAGTTACCGGACAGGACGGCAAGAGACCCAGTACTTC. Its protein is CASSYRTGRQETQYF.

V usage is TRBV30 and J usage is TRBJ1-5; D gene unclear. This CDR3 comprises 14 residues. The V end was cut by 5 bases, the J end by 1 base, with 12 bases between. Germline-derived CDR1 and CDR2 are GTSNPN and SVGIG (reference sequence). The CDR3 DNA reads TGTGCCTGGTCGGGAGGTGGGAGCAATCAGCCCCAGCATTTT. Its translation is CAWSGGGSNQPQHF.

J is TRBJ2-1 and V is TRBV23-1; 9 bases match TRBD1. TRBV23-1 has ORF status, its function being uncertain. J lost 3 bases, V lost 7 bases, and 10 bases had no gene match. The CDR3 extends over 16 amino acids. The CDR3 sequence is CASIPLDRGDYNEQFF. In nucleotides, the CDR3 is TGCGCCAGCATCCCCTTGGACAGGGGTGACTACAATGAGCAGTTCTTC.